This T cell receptor (beta chain) was recovered during a study of PD-L1 blockade in urothelial cancer. Across the whole study: Blood analysis occurred 3 weeks (second dose) and 6 weeks after treatment start. A median around 140,000 T cells were found in blood samples.

The assay was immunoSEQ multiplex PCR, and TCRdb's table has in-frame clones only and misses some. The table shows about 57,000 clones, with 80% to 90% occurring only once. Indicated time point: pretreatment peripheral blood. Every patient provided from 1 to 8 samples, collected pretreatment and on-treatment. Trimming took off 1 base at V and 0 bases at J, with 18 bases between the two ends. CDR1 is MDHEN, CDR2 SYDVKM, per germline. The CDR3 has 18 residues. The origin of this receptor is a man between 70 and 80 years old with urothelial cancer. The specimen was PBMCs, collected around atezolizumab (anti-PD-L1) treatment. V usage is TRBV28 and J usage is TRBJ1-1; a possible D gene is TRBD1 (6 bases). CDR3 nucleotide sequence: TGTGCCAGCAGTTTATTTAGAGGGGGTGGAAGCATGAACACTGAAGCTTTCTTT. Amino acid sequence: CASSLFRGGGSMNTEAFF.